Each of the 19 T cell receptor beta chains below was sequenced from the same sample in a study of cytomegalovirus exposure and HLA in healthy donors. PCR employed 60 Vbeta and 13 Jbeta primers. The protocol was immunoSEQ multiplex PCR, while the TCRdb copy is restricted to in-frame clones and leaves out a portion. Of around 140,000 clones detected, 60% to 80% appear once; the ten largest clones hold 1.5% to 2%. Sequencing was carried out using PBMCs. All receptors come from a female donor in good health and CMV-seronegative.

This rearrangement joins TRBV2 to TRBJ2-5, with TRBD1 as a possible D gene (5 bases). The DNA matches TRBJ2-7 better at its end, which makes the J call doubtful. CDR1 is SNHLY and CDR2 is FYNNEI in the germline V gene. The CDR3 consists of 14 residues. This CDR3 reads CASNGADGGYEQYF. CDR3 nucleotides: TGTGCCAGCAATGGGGCCGACGGTGGCTACGAGCAGTACTTC.

The genes are TRBV18 and TRBJ1-2, with 8 bases that match TRBD1. The length of the CDR3 is 14 residues. Germline V gives CDR1 KGHSH, CDR2 LQKENI. V was pared by 3 bases and J by 4 bases, with 4 bases of the junction left unmatched. This CDR3 reads CASSPGQGSYGYTF. DNA for the CDR3: TGTGCCAGCTCACCCGGACAGGGAAGCTATGGCTACACCTTC.

At least ten counts were recorded for this clone. The chain combines TRBV14 with TRBJ1-4; TRBD1 is a possible D gene (6 bases). CDR1 is SGHDN, CDR2 FVKESK, per germline. CDR3 length equals 13 residues. The V end lost 4 bases, the J end lost 8 bases, and 11 bases lay between the germline ends. CDR3 bases: TGTGCCAGCAGCCGGGGGCTACAGGAAAAACTGTTTTTT. Translating it yields CASSRGLQEKLFF.

The chain is built from TRBV21-1 and TRBJ1-5; no DNA check was done on the table's D call, TRBD1. TRBV21-1 is annotated as a pseudogene. CDR3 length: 15 residues. CDR3 sequence: CASMSGANSDQPQHF. CDR3 in DNA: TGTGCCAGCATGTCAGGGGCCAACAGCGATCAGCCCCAGCATTTT.

The CDR3: CASSSLGLAASYEQYF. CDR3 DNA sequence: TGTGCCAGCAGCTCCCTAGGACTAGCGGCCTCCTACGAGCAGTACTTC. The chain links TRBV13 to TRBJ2-7, with TRBD2 matching 10 bases. Germline lookup yields CDR1 PRHDT and CDR2 FYEKMQ (reference sequence). The J segment lost 0 bases and the V segment lost 4 bases, leaving 6 bases of the junction unmatched. The CDR3 contains 16 residues. The full variable domain, completed using reference TRBV13 and TRBJ2-7, is AAGVIQSPRHLIKEKRETATLKCYPIPRHDTVYWYQQGPGQDPQFLISFYEKMQSDKGSIPDRFSAQQFSDYHSELNMSSLELGDSALYFCASSSLGLAASYEQYFGPGTRLTVT.

The chain employs TRBV7-9 and TRBJ2-5; 8 positions match TRBD2. The CDR3 has 15 amino acids. The junction had 4 bases not matched to a gene; V was cut back by 4 bases and J by 0 bases. CDR1 and CDR2 (germline): SEHNR, FQNEAQ (reference sequence). The DNA of the CDR3 is TGTGCCAGCAGCTCAGCGGGGGCGTACCAAGAGACCCAGTACTTC. Translated, it gives CASSSAGAYQETQYF.

The chain has TRBV2 and TRBJ1-2; 7 bases line up with TRBD1. Trimming at V came to 6 bases and at J to 4 bases, leaving 14 bases not matched to a gene. The CDR3 length is 16 residues. Germline V CDR1 and CDR2: SNHLY, FYNNEI. Here the CDR3 reads CASRNTQGDLSYGYTF. Written as DNA, the CDR3 is TGTGCCAGCAGGAACACTCAGGGGGATTTGAGCTATGGCTACACCTTC.

This clone showed up just a few times. The chain employs TRBV15 and TRBJ1-1; no reliable D call. V lost 5 bases to trimming and J lost 5 bases, with 18 bases between them. The CDR3 contains 15 residues. Germline V gives CDR1 LNHNV, CDR2 YYDKDF (reference sequence). This CDR3 is CATSPIEGRRTEAFF. In DNA form, the CDR3 reads TGTGCCACCAGCCCTATAGAGGGTAGGCGGACTGAAGCTTTCTTT.

This clone was counted once. Given the absence of the conserved phenylalanine or tryptophan at the CDR3 end, a read error is likely. This chain links TRBV5-1 with TRBJ2-6, with 9 bases matching TRBD1. J lost 3 bases, V lost 0 bases, and 7 bases had no gene match. The CDR3 covers 18 residues. CDR1 and CDR2 from the germline V gene are SGHRS and YFSETQ. Written as DNA, the CDR3 is TGCGCCAGCAGCTTGGTGGGACAGGGTACTGGTGGGGCCAACGTCCTGACTTCC. It is translated as CASSLVGQGTGGANVLTS.

The V call is TRBV10-1, the J call TRBJ1-2; 7 nucleotides match TRBD1. This CDR3 contains 14 residues. In germline, CDR1 is WNHNN, CDR2 SYGVQD (reference sequence). V lost 0 bases to trimming and J lost 3 bases; unmatched junction nucleotides: 1. In nucleotides, the CDR3 is TGCGCCAGCAGTGAGTCCGGGACAGACTATGGCTACACCTTC. This sequence encodes CASSESGTDYGYTF.

This chain uses TRBV18 with TRBJ1-2; D is possibly TRBD1 (6 bases). The V end lost 3 bases, the J end lost 8 bases, and 19 bases lay between the germline ends. CDR1 KGHSH and CDR2 LQKENI come from the germline V gene. This CDR3 comprises 15 residues. The CDR3: CASSPGQIPMEGYTF. DNA for the CDR3: TGTGCCAGCTCACCCGGACAGATACCTATGGAGGGCTACACCTTC.

The chain uses TRBV6-1 and TRBJ1-2, with 9 bases identical to TRBD1. Germline trimming cut 1 base from V and 8 bases from J; bases unmatched to any gene: 8. The CDR3 has 15 amino acids. CDR1 MNHNS and CDR2 SASEGT come from the germline V gene. Here the CDR3 reads CASSEGGTGIYGYTF. CDR3 nucleotide sequence: TGTGCCAGCAGTGAAGGGGGGACAGGGATTTACGGCTACACCTTC.

CDR3: CAWSKGLAGMSSYEQYF. The DNA of the CDR3 is TGTGCCTGGAGTAAGGGACTAGCGGGAATGAGCTCCTACGAGCAGTACTTC. The chain joins TRBV30 to TRBJ2-7; 13 nucleotides match TRBD2. Germline trimming cut 2 bases from V and 0 bases from J; bases unmatched to any gene: 7. The CDR3 loop spans 17 amino acids. CDR1 is GTSNPN, CDR2 SVGIG, per germline (reference sequence).

This clone showed up just a few times. The genes are TRBV7-9 and TRBJ2-2; D ambiguous. V was clipped by 0 bases and J by 5 bases, with 4 bases between them. Germline V CDR1 and CDR2: SEHNR, FQNEAQ (reference sequence). There are 13 residues in the CDR3. The CDR3 DNA sequence: TGTGCCAGCAGCTTAGCTCGGACCGGGGAGCTGTTTTTT. Protein sequence: CASSLARTGELFF.

The genes are TRBV9 and TRBJ2-1; the match to TRBD2 covers 10 bases. In germline, CDR1 is SGDLS, CDR2 YYNGEE. Unmatched junction bases numbered 15, after V lost 3 bases and J lost 9 bases. The CDR3 runs to 17 residues. The CDR3 protein is CASSARVAGGGRAEQFF. The CDR3 bases are TGTGCCAGCAGCGCGCGGGTAGCGGGAGGAGGCCGCGCTGAGCAGTTCTTC.

This rearrangement joins TRBV7-8 to TRBJ2-3, with 7 bases fitting TRBD1. This CDR3 comprises 18 residues. In germline, CDR1 is SGHVS, CDR2 FQNEAQ. J was trimmed by 2 bases and V by 3 bases; bases with no gene match: 14. This CDR3 reads CASSFSGTARGNTDTQYF. CDR3 sequence (DNA): TGTGCCAGCAGCTTTTCAGGGACAGCCCGGGGAAACACAGATACGCAGTATTTT.

This clone was seen a single time. The chain links TRBV11-2 to TRBJ1-5; 8 nucleotides align to TRBD1. Germline CDR1 and CDR2: SGHAT and FQNNGV. The CDR3 loop spans 14 amino acids. Unmatched junction bases numbered 2, after V lost 3 bases and J lost 4 bases. The CDR3 nucleotides read TGTGCCAGCAGCTTTCAGGGGGCAAATCAGCCCCAGCATTTT. As protein: CASSFQGANQPQHF.

The chain couples TRBV2 to TRBJ2-1, with 9 bases fitting TRBD2. The germline gives CDR1 SNHLY, CDR2 FYNNEI. The trim removed 2 bases at V and 8 bases at J, leaving 4 bases unmatched. The CDR3 has 14 residues. Here the CDR3 DNA reads TGTGCCAGCAGTGAACTAGCGGGATTGGATGAGCAGTTCTTC. Encoded protein: CASSELAGLDEQFF.

This sequence joins TRBV27 and TRBJ2-7, with 9 bases aligning to TRBD1. The germline V gene has CDR1 MNHEY and CDR2 SMNVEV (reference sequence). This CDR3 spans 12 amino acids. Trimming cost V 10 bases and J 3 bases; bases outside gene matches: 4. The CDR3 spells CATLGQGYEQYF. CDR3 DNA sequence: TGTGCCACCTTGGGACAGGGCTACGAGCAGTACTTC.